This TCR beta chain was obtained from a study of blood T cells in healthy people across ages. General observations from the study: Researchers report that TCR beta diversity correlated strongly with naive T cell percentage. Comparison with aged donors showed that long-lived donors had more naive CD4+ cells and higher diversity.

This clonotype was found a few times. The antigen is undetermined. The CDR3 length is 15 residues. V gave up 4 bases and J gave up 1 base, with 15 bases separating them. Germline V CDR1 and CDR2: SGHRS, YFSETQ. PCR was performed a second time for about 6 to 12 cycles using a sample-barcoded 5' primer and a J-beta primer mix. Each sample provided no less than 3 million CDR3-containing paired-end reads. A single record per CDR3 protein comes from TCRdb applying MiXCR to the 5' RACE reads. The sample consists of fewer than 1,000,000 distinct CDR3 sequences, less than 60% of them appearing once. The sample taken for sequencing was blood. The clonotype originates from a man at least 80 years old in good health. V usage is TRBV5-1 and J usage is TRBJ2-7, with D possibly matching TRBD2 (5 bases). The CDR3: CASSPRGPLSYEQYF. The CDR3 DNA sequence: TGCGCCAGCAGCCCTCGCGGGCCGCTTTCCTACGAGCAGTACTTC.